This T cell receptor (beta chain) was identified in a study of T-cell reconstitution after alpha-beta-depleted transplantation in children. TCRbeta library preparation incorporated unique molecular identifiers. TCRdb re-called the PCR reads through MiXCR, storing one row per CDR3 protein. The data contain roughly 610,000 distinct CDR3 sequences, about 10% of them singletons. The sequencing used PBMCs from the stem cell graft donor, collected from the stem cell graft. The TCR originated in a human donor who donated a stem cell graft to a child with acute myeloid leukemia.

The CDR3 DNA reads TGTGCCAGCAGCAAATTAGGACTAGAATTCAATGAGCAGTTCTTC. It yields the protein CASSKLGLEFNEQFF. This chain connects TRBV7-8 to TRBJ2-1, with 7 bases that match TRBD2. V lost 5 bases, J lost 6 bases, and 10 bases stayed unmatched. CDR1 is SGHVS, CDR2 FQNEAQ, per germline. The CDR3 is made up of 15 amino acids.